These 19 T cell receptor beta chains came from one sample sequenced in a study of CD8 T cells in Susac syndrome. RNA, at 0.5 to 1 ug, was reverse transcribed with random hexamers. TCRdb used MiXCR to reprocess the immunoSEQ multiplex PCR reads, holding one entry per CDR3 protein. The sample includes some 190,000 distinct CDR3 sequences, about 94% of them seen just once. The specimen was CD4+ T cells from PBMCs. These receptor sequences come from a human donor with multiple sclerosis.

The rearrangement uses TRBV30 and TRBJ2-5; D is undetermined. V was trimmed by 0 bases and J by 14 bases, leaving 16 bases between them. Germline V CDR1 and CDR2: GTSNPN, SVGIG (reference sequence). The CDR3 is 12 residues long. CDR3 residues: CAWSVQWGPLYF. The DNA for the CDR3 is TGTGCCTGGAGTGTACAATGGGGTCCACTCTACTTC.

There are a few counts of this clonotype. The chain has TRBV4-1 and TRBJ2-7, with D unresolved. Germline-derived CDR1 and CDR2 are MGHRA and YSYEKL. The V and J ends lost 4 bases and 0 bases respectively, with 7 bases between them. The length of the CDR3 is 13 residues. The CDR3 bases are TGCGCCAGCAGCCCCATAGGCTCCTACGAGCAGTACTTC. Amino acids: CASSPIGSYEQYF.

This chain joins TRBV28 and TRBJ2-7; 10 bases align to TRBD1. The V and J ends lost 4 bases and 2 bases, in that order; junction bases with no gene match: 5. The germline CDR1 and CDR2 sequences are MDHEN and SYDVKM. The CDR3 has 15 residues. CDR3 in amino acids: CASSSAGTGAYEQYF. The CDR3 DNA is TGTGCCAGCAGTTCGGCCGGGACAGGGGCCTACGAGCAGTACTTC.

The gene calls are TRBV9 and TRBJ2-1, with TRBD2 matching 8 bases. CDR1 and CDR2 from the germline V gene are SGDLS and YYNGEE. This CDR3 region has 15 residues. V shed 3 bases, J shed 6 bases, and the junction held 8 bases outside the gene matches. The CDR3: CASSAGTRSGNEQFF. As DNA, the CDR3 is TGTGCCAGCAGCGCCGGGACTAGATCGGGCAATGAGCAGTTCTTC.

V gene TRBV30 combines with J gene TRBJ2-3; D possibly corresponds to TRBD1 (5 bases). Trimming took off 0 bases at V and 0 bases at J, with 10 bases between the two ends. Germline loops: CDR1 GTSNPN, CDR2 SVGIG (reference sequence). The CDR3 covers 15 residues. As DNA, the CDR3 is TGTGCCTGGAGTGTACAGGAGCCCAGCACAGATACGCAGTATTTT. Its protein is CAWSVQEPSTDTQYF.

This chain connects TRBV29-1 to TRBJ1-2; D not certain. Trimming removed 4 bases from V and 8 bases from J, with 8 bases in between. The CDR3 consists of 10 residues. The germline gives CDR1 SQVTM, CDR2 ANQGSEA. This CDR3 is CSVVEGGYTF. The CDR3 DNA is TGCAGCGTTGTGGAGGGCGGCTACACCTTC.

The J gene is TRBJ2-5, the V gene TRBV5-1, with 10 bases that match TRBD2. V lost 5 bases to trimming and J lost 3 bases; unmatched junction nucleotides: 4. Germline V gene data show CDR1 as SGHRS and CDR2 as YFSETQ. The CDR3 totals 14 residues. CDR3 in DNA: TGCGCCAGCAGACTAGCGGGGCGGAAAGAGACCCAGTACTTC. This codes for CASRLAGRKETQYF.

V is TRBV20-1 and J is TRBJ2-2; 7 nucleotides agree with TRBD1. This CDR3 is built from 16 residues. Germline V gives CDR1 DFQATT, CDR2 SNEGSKA (reference sequence). Trimming cost V 1 base and J 1 base; bases outside gene matches: 6. CDR3 nucleotides: TGCAGTGCTAGAGTCGACAGGGTGAGGAACACCGGGGAGCTGTTTTTT. Translation: CSARVDRVRNTGELFF.

The chain combines TRBV24-1 with TRBJ2-1; TRBD2 matches at 7 bases. Per the germline V gene, CDR1 is KGHDR and CDR2 is SFDVKD. CDR3 length: 14 residues. The junction had 5 bases not matched to a gene; V was cut back by 4 bases and J by 6 bases. CDR3: CATSDLTSANEQFF. The CDR3 DNA is TGTGCCACCAGTGACCTTACTAGCGCCAATGAGCAGTTCTTC.

The V call is TRBV18, the J call TRBJ1-1; a possible D gene is TRBD1 (5 bases). V was cut by 2 bases and J by 0 bases, with 13 bases left in between. CDR1 KGHSH and CDR2 LQKENI come from the germline V gene. CDR3 length equals 16 residues. The CDR3 nucleotides read TGTGCCAGCTCACCATCCCTCCCGGGACTGAACACTGAAGCTTTCTTT. Protein sequence: CASSPSLPGLNTEAFF. Full variable domain (rest looked up from reference TRBV18 and TRBJ1-1): NAGVMQNPRHLVRRRGQEARLRCSPMKGHSHVYWYRQLPEEGLKFMVYLQKENIIDESGMPKERFSAEFPKEGPSILRIQQVVRGDSAAYFCASSPSLPGLNTEAFFGQGTRLTVV.

The chain uses TRBV27 and TRBJ2-1, with TRBD1 identical over 9 bases. V lost 9 bases to trimming and J lost 9 bases; unmatched junction nucleotides: 12. Germline CDR1 is MNHEY and CDR2 is SMNVEV (reference sequence). The CDR3 loop spans 14 amino acids. The CDR3 DNA follows: TGTGCCAGTGGGCGGGACAGGGAGCGTTTTGAGCAGTTCTTC. Protein: CASGRDRERFEQFF.

V and J are TRBV14 and TRBJ2-7; D perhaps matches TRBD2 (5 bases). CDR1 SGHDN and CDR2 FVKESK come from the germline V gene. V lost 0 bases and J 3 bases, leaving 9 bases between the germline ends. The CDR3 has 14 amino acids. The CDR3 sequence: CASSQDQRLYEQYF. In DNA, the CDR3 is TGTGCCAGCAGCCAAGACCAGCGGCTCTACGAGCAGTACTTC.

The gene calls are TRBV3-1 and TRBJ2-3, with 7 bases matching TRBD1. The CDR3 consists of 15 residues. The germline CDR1 and CDR2 sequences are LGHDT and YNNKEL (reference sequence). Unmatched junction bases numbered 7, after V lost 7 bases and J lost 0 bases. CDR3 nucleotides: TGTGCCAGCACCCCGACAGGGACAAGCACAGATACGCAGTATTTT. Its protein is CASTPTGTSTDTQYF.

The genes are TRBV15 and TRBJ2-5; D not resolved. Trimming cost V 0 bases and J 2 bases, with 13 bases left between them. Germline values: CDR1 LNHNV, CDR2 YYDKDF (reference sequence). This CDR3 has 16 amino acids. The CDR3 is CATSRDASAGQETQYF. For the CDR3, the DNA is TGTGCCACCAGCAGAGATGCTAGTGCAGGTCAAGAGACCCAGTACTTC.

The gene calls are TRBV29-1 and TRBJ2-1, with 7 positions matching TRBD2. V gave up 7 bases and J gave up 5 bases; unmatched junction bases: 8. The CDR3 loop spans 13 amino acids. Per the germline V gene, CDR1 is SQVTM and CDR2 is ANQGSEA. The CDR3 DNA reads TGCAGCGGAAGCAGCGGGGCCAACAATGAGCAGTTCTTC. It codes for CSGSSGANNEQFF.

J is TRBJ1-1 and V is TRBV5-6; D is unresolved. V was trimmed by 1 base and J by 4 bases, leaving 14 bases between them. Germline V lookup: CDR1 SGHDT, CDR2 YYEEEE. There are 15 residues in the CDR3. The CDR3, as DNA: TGTGCCAGCAGCTTGAGGAGAATGTCCGGCACTGAAGCTTTCTTT. Its translation: CASSLRRMSGTEAFF.

This chain uses TRBV7-2 with TRBJ1-1, with unresolved D. Germline V gives CDR1 SGHTA, CDR2 FQGNSA. This CDR3 has 15 residues. V was pared by 3 bases and J by 3 bases, with 14 bases between. The CDR3 DNA reads as TGTGCCAGCAGCTTGTCGGGCAGCTCCTACACTGAAGCTTTCTTT. Its translation: CASSLSGSSYTEAFF.

The chain uses TRBV5-4 and TRBJ1-1, with D unresolved. This CDR3 has 15 residues. Trimming removed 2 bases at V and 0 bases at J, with 11 bases between. The germline V gene encodes CDR1 SGHNT and CDR2 YYREEE (reference sequence). In DNA form, the CDR3 reads TGTGCCAGCAGCTTTAAGCACGGGATGAACACTGAAGCTTTCTTT. Translating gives CASSFKHGMNTEAFF.

The chain uses TRBV5-6 and TRBJ2-1; the D gene is possibly TRBD1 (5 bases). The CDR3 loop spans 14 amino acids. With 4 bases removed from V and 8 bases from J, the gap between germline ends came to 16 bases. Germline lookup yields CDR1 SGHDT and CDR2 YYEEEE. The chain's CDR3 is CASSQGSPSYEQFF. The CDR3 DNA sequence: TGTGCCAGCAGCCAGGGTAGTCCGTCTTATGAGCAGTTCTTC.